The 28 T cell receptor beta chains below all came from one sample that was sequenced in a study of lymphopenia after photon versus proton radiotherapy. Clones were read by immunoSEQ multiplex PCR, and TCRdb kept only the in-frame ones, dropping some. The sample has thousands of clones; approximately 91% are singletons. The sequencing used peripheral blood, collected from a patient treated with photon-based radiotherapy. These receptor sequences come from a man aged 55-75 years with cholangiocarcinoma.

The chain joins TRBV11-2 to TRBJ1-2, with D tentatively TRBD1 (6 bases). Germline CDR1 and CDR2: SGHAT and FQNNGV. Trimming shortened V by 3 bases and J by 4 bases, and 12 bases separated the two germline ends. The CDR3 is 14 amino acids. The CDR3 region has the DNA TGTGCCAGCAGCTTCGGCCCGACAGGCTATGGCTACACCTTC. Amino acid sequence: CASSFGPTGYGYTF. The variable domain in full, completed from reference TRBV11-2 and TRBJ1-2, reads EAGVAQSPRYKIIEKRQSVAFWCNPISGHATLYWYQQILGQGPKLLIQFQNNGVVDDSQLPKDRFSAERLKGVDSTLKIQPAKLEDSAVYLCASSFGPTGYGYTFGSGTRLTVV.

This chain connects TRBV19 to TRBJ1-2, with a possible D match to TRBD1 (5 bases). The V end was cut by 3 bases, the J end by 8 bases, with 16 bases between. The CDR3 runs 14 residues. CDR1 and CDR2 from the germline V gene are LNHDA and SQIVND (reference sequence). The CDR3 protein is CASSIAEGTGGYTF. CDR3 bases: TGTGCCAGTAGTATCGCCGAGGGCACAGGCGGCTACACCTTC.

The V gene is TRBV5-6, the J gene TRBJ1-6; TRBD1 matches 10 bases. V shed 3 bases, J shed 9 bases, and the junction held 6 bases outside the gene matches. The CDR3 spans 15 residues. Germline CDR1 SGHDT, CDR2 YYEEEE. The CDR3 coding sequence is TGTGCCAGCAGCTCCAGGACAGGGGGTCGTTCACCCCTCCACTTT. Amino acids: CASSSRTGGRSPLHF.

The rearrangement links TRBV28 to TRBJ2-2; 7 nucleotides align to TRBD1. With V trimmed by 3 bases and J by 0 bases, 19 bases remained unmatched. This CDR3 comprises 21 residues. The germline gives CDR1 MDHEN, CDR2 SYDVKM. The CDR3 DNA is TGTGCCAGCAGTTTGTGGGGACAGACAGGTGGATGGGGCGCGAACACCGGGGAGCTGTTTTTT. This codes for CASSLWGQTGGWGANTGELFF.

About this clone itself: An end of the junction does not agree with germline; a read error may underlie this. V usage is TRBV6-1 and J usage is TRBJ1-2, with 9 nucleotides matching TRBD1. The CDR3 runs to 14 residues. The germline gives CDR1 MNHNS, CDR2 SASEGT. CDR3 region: CASREGTGKDGYTF. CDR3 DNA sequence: TGTGCCAGCAGGGAAGGGACAGGGAAGGATGGCTACACCTTC.

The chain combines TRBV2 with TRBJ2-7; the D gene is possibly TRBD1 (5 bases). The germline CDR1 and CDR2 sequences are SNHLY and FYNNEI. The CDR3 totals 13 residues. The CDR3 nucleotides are TGTTCCTCCAGCACGGACACCCGCCCCGAGCAGTACTTC. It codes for CSSSTDTRPEQYF.

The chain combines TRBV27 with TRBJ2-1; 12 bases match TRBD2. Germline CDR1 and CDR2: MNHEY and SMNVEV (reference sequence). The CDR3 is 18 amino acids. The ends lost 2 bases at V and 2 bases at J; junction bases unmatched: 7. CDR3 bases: TGTGCCAGCAGTTTACTAGCGGGAGGGCCGGTGACCTACAATGAGCAGTTCTTC. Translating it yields CASSLLAGGPVTYNEQFF.

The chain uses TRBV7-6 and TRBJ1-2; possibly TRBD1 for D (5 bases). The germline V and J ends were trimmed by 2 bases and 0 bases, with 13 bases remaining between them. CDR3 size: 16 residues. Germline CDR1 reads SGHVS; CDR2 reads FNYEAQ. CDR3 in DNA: TGTGCCAGCAGCTTAATGGCACAGGTCACTAACTATGGCTACACCTTC. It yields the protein CASSLMAQVTNYGYTF.

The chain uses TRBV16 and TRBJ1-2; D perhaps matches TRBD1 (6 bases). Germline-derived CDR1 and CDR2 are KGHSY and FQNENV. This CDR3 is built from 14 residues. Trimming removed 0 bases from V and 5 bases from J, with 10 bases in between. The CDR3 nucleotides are TGTGCCAGCAGCCAATCGCCAGGGGATTATGGCTACACCTTC. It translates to CASSQSPGDYGYTF. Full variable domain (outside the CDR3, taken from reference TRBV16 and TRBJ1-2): GEEVAQTPKHLVRGEGQKAKLYCAPIKGHSYVFWYQQVLKNEFKFLISFQNENVFDETGMPKERFSAKCLPNSPCSLEIQATKLEDSAVYFCASSQSPGDYGYTFGSGTRLTVV.

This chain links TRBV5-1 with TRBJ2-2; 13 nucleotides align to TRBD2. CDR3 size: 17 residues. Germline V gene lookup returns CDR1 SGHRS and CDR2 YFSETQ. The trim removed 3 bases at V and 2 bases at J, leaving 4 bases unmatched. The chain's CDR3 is CASSSGLAGINTGELFF. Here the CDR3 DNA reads TGCGCCAGCAGCTCGGGACTAGCGGGGATTAACACCGGGGAGCTGTTTTTT.

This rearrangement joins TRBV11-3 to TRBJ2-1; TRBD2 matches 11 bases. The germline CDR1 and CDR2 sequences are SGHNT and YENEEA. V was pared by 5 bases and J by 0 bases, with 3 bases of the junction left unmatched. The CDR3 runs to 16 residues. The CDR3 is CASSPGTSGSYNEQFF. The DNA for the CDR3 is TGTGCCAGCAGCCCCGGGACTAGCGGCTCCTACAATGAGCAGTTCTTC.

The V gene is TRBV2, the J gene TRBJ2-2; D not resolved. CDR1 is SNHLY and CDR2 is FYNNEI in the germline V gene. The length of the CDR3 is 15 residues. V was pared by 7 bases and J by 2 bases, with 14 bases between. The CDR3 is CASKRSGGNTGELFF. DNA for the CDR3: TGTGCCAGCAAACGATCTGGCGGCAACACCGGGGAGCTGTTTTTT.

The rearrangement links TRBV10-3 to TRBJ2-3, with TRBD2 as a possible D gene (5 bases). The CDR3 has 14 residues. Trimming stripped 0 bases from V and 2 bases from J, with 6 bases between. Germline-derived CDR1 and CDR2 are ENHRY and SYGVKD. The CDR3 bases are TGTGCCATCAGTGAGTCGACTAACACAGATACGCAGTATTTT. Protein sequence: CAISESTNTDTQYF.

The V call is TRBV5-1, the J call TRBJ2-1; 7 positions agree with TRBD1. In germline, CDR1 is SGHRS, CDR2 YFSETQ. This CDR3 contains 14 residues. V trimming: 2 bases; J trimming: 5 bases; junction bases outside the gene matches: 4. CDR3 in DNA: TGCGCCAGCAGCTTCGGGACAGCCAACAATGAGCAGTTCTTC. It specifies CASSFGTANNEQFF.

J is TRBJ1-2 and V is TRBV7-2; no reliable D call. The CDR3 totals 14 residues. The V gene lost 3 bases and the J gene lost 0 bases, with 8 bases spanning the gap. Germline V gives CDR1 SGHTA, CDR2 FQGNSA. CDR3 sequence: CASSFGRANYGYTF. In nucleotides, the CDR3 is TGTGCCAGCAGCTTTGGGAGGGCTAACTATGGCTACACCTTC.

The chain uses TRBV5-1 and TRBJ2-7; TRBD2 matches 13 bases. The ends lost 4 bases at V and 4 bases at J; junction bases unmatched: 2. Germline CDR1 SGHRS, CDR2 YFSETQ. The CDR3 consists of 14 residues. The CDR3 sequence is CASSGGLAGYEQYF. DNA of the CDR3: TGCGCCAGCAGCGGGGGACTAGCGGGGTACGAGCAGTACTTC.

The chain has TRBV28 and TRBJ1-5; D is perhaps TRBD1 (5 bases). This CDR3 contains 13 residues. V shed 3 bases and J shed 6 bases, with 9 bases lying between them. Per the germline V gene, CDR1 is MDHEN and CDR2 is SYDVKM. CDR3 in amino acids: CASSLGGVQPQHF. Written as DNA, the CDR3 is TGTGCCAGCAGTTTGGGAGGGGTTCAGCCCCAGCATTTT.

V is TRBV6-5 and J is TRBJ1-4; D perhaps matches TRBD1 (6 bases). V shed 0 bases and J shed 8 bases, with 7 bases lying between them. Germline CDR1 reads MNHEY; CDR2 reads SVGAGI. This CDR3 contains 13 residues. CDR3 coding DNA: TGTGCCAGCAGTTACTCGAGGGGGGAAAAACTGTTTTTT. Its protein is CASSYSRGEKLFF.

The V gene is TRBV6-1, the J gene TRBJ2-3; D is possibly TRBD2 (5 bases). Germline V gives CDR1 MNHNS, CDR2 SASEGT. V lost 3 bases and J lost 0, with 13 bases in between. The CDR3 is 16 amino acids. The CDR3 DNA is TGTGCCAGCAGTGACAGGTCGGGAACTAGCACAGATACGCAGTATTTT. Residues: CASSDRSGTSTDTQYF.

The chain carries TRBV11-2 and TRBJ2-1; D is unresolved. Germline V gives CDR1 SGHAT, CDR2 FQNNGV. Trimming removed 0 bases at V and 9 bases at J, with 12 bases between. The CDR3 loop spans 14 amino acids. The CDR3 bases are TGTGCCAGCAGCTTAGATCAAGTCCGCGCTGAGCAGTTCTTC. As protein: CASSLDQVRAEQFF.

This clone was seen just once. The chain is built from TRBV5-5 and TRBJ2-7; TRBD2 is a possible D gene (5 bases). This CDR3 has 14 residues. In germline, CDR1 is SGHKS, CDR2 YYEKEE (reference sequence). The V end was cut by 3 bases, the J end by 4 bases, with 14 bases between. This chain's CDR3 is CASSSQTGFYEQYF. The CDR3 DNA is TGTGCCAGCAGCTCCCAAACGGGGTTTTACGAGCAGTACTTC.

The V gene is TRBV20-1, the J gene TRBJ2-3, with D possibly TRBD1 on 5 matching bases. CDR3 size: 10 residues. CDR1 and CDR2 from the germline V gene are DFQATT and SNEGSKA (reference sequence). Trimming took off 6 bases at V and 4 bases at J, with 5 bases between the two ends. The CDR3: CSAGADTQYF. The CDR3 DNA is TGCAGTGCAGGGGCAGATACGCAGTATTTT.

CDR3 sequence: CASSLRRVSEKLFF. As DNA, the CDR3 is TGTGCCAGCAGCTTACGCAGGGTTAGTGAAAAACTGTTTTTT. The V gene is TRBV11-2, the J gene TRBJ1-4; possible D gene TRBD1, 5 bases. V lost 2 bases, J lost 7 bases, and 11 bases lay in between. Germline V gene sequence: CDR1 SGHAT, CDR2 FQNNGV. The CDR3 runs to 14 residues.

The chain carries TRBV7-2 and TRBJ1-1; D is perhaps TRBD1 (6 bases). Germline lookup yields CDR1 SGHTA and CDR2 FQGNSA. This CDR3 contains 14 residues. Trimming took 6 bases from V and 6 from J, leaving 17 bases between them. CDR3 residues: CASRLFIRGAEAFF. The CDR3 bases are TGTGCCAGCAGGCTTTTCATCAGGGGAGCTGAAGCTTTCTTT.

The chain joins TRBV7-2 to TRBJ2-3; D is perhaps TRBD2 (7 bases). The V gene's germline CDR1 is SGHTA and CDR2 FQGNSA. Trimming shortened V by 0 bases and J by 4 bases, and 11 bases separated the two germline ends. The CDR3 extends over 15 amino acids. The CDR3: CASSLAGGAADTQYF. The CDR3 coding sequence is TGTGCCAGCAGCTTAGCGGGGGGGGCCGCAGATACGCAGTATTTT.

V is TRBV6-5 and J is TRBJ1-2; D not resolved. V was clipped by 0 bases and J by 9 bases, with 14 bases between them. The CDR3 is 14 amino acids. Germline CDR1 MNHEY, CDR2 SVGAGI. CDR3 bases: TGTGCCAGCAGTTACTCGCCACAGCTCAGGCGCTACACCTTC. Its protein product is CASSYSPQLRRYTF.

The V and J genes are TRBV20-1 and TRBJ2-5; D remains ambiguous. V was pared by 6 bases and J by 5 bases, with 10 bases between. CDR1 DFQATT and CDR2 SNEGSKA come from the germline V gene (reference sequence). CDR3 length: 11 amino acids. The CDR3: CSAQVEETQYF. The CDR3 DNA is TGCAGTGCCCAAGTTGAGGAGACCCAGTACTTC.

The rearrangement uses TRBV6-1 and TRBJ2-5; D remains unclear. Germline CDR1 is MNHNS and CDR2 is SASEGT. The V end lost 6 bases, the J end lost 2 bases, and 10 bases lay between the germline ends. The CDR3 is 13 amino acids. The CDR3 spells CASSPIAQETQYF. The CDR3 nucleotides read TGTGCCAGCAGCCCCATAGCACAAGAGACCCAGTACTTC.